One sample yielded the 22 T cell receptor beta chains listed below, sequenced in a study of T-cell reconstitution after alpha-beta-depleted transplantation in children. Construction of the TCRbeta library involved unique molecular identifiers. One entry per CDR3 protein, called by TCRdb with MiXCR from the PCR reads. This table has hundreds of thousands of distinct CDR3 sequences, about 12% appearing once. The specimen comprised PBMCs, sampled before TCRalphabeta/CD19-depleted stem cell transplant. The origin of the receptors is a girl aged 2-10 years with congenital amegakaryocytic thrombocytopenia, due to receive a stem cell transplant.

This rearrangement joins TRBV20-1 to TRBJ1-2; D remains ambiguous. V was clipped by 1 base and J by 0 bases, with 9 bases between them. The CDR3 totals 14 residues. In germline, CDR1 is DFQATT, CDR2 SNEGSKA (reference sequence). CDR3 DNA sequence: TGCAGTGCTAGAGCCGGGCCGGCTAACTATGGCTACACCTTC. It translates to CSARAGPANYGYTF.

This clonotype was counted at least ten times. The CDR3 DNA reads TGTGCCAGCAGCCAGACAGGGGGGGCAGATACGCAGTATTTT. It codes for CASSQTGGADTQYF. J is TRBJ2-3 and V is TRBV12-3 or TRBV12-4, with 9 positions matching TRBD1. V gave up 6 bases and J gave up 4 bases; unmatched junction bases: 5. The CDR3 is 14 amino acids.

At least ten counts were recorded for this clonotype. The chain joins TRBV20-1 to TRBJ1-2; D not certain. Trimming took 0 bases from V and 8 from J, leaving 10 bases between them. Germline lookup yields CDR1 DFQATT and CDR2 SNEGSKA (reference sequence). This CDR3 has 12 amino acids. CDR3 amino acids: CSARDGKGGYTF. DNA of the CDR3: TGCAGTGCTAGAGACGGGAAAGGGGGCTACACCTTC.

This clonotype was seen a few times. The rearrangement joins TRBV7-9 to TRBJ2-6, with a possible D match to TRBD2 (5 bases). The V end lost 5 bases, the J end lost 1 base, and 9 bases lay between the germline ends. The CDR3 sequence is 15 residues long. Germline CDR1 is SEHNR and CDR2 is FQNEAQ (reference sequence). CDR3 nucleotide sequence: TGTGCCAGCAGCCGGACGGGGTCTGGGGCCAACGTCCTGACTTTC. Translating gives CASSRTGSGANVLTF.

In its sample, this clonotype was seen many times. The gene calls are TRBV7-9 and TRBJ1-1; D might be TRBD1 (5 bases). V dropped 2 bases and J dropped 5 bases, with 15 bases sitting between them. The CDR3 loop spans 15 amino acids. Germline lookup yields CDR1 SEHNR and CDR2 FQNEAQ (reference sequence). For the CDR3, the DNA is TGTGCCAGCAGCTTAAATCAGGGCGGAGGGACTGAAGCTTTCTTT. Protein product: CASSLNQGGGTEAFF.

This clonotype was counted at least ten times. The J gene is TRBJ2-7, the V gene TRBV5-1; 14 positions agree with TRBD2. The ends lost 4 bases at V and 3 bases at J; junction bases unmatched: 6. Germline assignment: CDR1 SGHRS and CDR2 YFSETQ. The CDR3 consists of 16 residues. The CDR3 DNA reads TGCGCCAGCAGCGGCTCGACTAGCGGGAGGGACTACGAGCAGTACTTC. This gives the protein CASSGSTSGRDYEQYF. Full variable domain (outside the CDR3, taken from reference TRBV5-1 and TRBJ2-7): KAGVTQTPRYLIKTRGQQVTLSCSPISGHRSVSWYQQTPGQGLQFLFEYFSETQRNKGNFPGRFSGRQFSNSRSEMNVSTLELGDSALYLCASSGSTSGRDYEQYFGPGTRLTVT.

Regarding this clonotype: This may arise from a read error, as a much more abundant clone is one base away. The chain employs TRBV20-1 and TRBJ2-3; perhaps TRBD1 as D (6 bases). The CDR3 consists of 13 residues. Germline assignment: CDR1 DFQATT and CDR2 SNEGSKA (reference sequence). The CDR3 DNA follows: TGCAGTGCTGCGTCGGGACACACAGATACGCATTATTTT. Protein sequence: CSAASGHTDTHYF.

This rearrangement joins TRBV12-3 or TRBV12-4 to TRBJ2-1; the match to TRBD2 covers 11 bases. CDR3 length equals 17 residues. Trimming at V came to 7 bases and at J to 6 bases, leaving 14 bases not matched to a gene. CDR3 region: CASTSLPSLAGVNEQFF. CDR3 in DNA: TGTGCCAGCACCTCTCTCCCCTCACTAGCGGGAGTCAATGAGCAGTTCTTC.

The rearrangement links TRBV5-5 to TRBJ2-1; 13 positions agree with TRBD2. J lost 4 bases, V lost 5 bases, and 6 bases had no gene match. CDR3 length: 16 amino acids. The germline V gene has CDR1 SGHKS and CDR2 YYEKEE (reference sequence). The DNA for the CDR3 is TGTGCCAGCAGGATGCAACTAGCGGGAGGGTACAATGAGCAGTTCTTC. It encodes CASRMQLAGGYNEQFF.

This clonotype was observed at least ten times. The chain carries TRBV21-1 and TRBJ2-4; the table's TRBD1 call for D was not verified on the DNA. TRBV21-1 is a pseudogene locus. This CDR3 has 15 residues. CDR3 protein: CASSKKYGTSHIQYF. In DNA, the CDR3 is TGTGCCAGCAGCAAGAAGTACGGGACAAGTCACATTCAGTACTTC.

This clonotype appeared many times. The chain carries TRBV20-1 and TRBJ1-1; no definite D call. Deletions cut 3 bases from V and 4 bases from J, with 9 bases between. CDR1 DFQATT and CDR2 SNEGSKA come from the germline V gene (reference sequence). CDR3 length: 12 amino acids. DNA of the CDR3: TGCAGTGCTAGTCGTAGGGTCACTGAAGCTTTCTTT. Translated: CSASRRVTEAFF.

This clonotype was found many times. CDR3 loop: CASSLEPGTYEQYF. CDR3 DNA sequence: TGTGCCAGCAGCTTGGAGCCAGGAACCTACGAGCAGTACTTC. The J gene is TRBJ2-7, the V gene TRBV5-6; D uncertain. CDR3 length: 14 amino acids. Germline V CDR1 and CDR2: SGHDT, YYEEEE. V lost 0 bases, J lost 2 bases, and 9 bases lay in between.

This clonotype was observed at least ten times. The chain employs TRBV29-1 and TRBJ1-2; possibly TRBD1 for D (6 bases). The V and J ends lost 5 bases and 6 bases respectively, with 10 bases between them. The germline CDR1 and CDR2 sequences are SQVTM and ANQGSEA. CDR3 length: 11 residues. In DNA form, the CDR3 reads TGCAGCGTTCGTAACAGGGATGGCTACACCTTC. Its protein product is CSVRNRDGYTF.

This clonotype was counted at least ten times. This chain links TRBV6-1 with TRBJ2-3; D call uncertain. The CDR3 is made up of 14 amino acids. Trimming cost V 6 bases and J 1 base, with 11 bases left between them. Germline CDR1 MNHNS, CDR2 SASEGT. CDR3 DNA sequence: TGTGCCAGCAGCCCCGAGGTTGGCACAGATACGCAGTATTTT. Its translation is CASSPEVGTDTQYF.

This clonotype was counted at least ten times. The chain combines TRBV4-1 with TRBJ1-2, with no clear D. Deletions cut 0 bases from V and 1 base from J, with 9 bases between. Germline V gives CDR1 MGHRA, CDR2 YSYEKL. The CDR3 sequence is 15 residues long. CDR3 in amino acids: CASSQDLHLNYGYTF. CDR3 bases: TGCGCCAGCAGCCAAGATTTACACCTTAACTATGGCTACACCTTC.

The chain employs TRBV20-1 and TRBJ2-3; TRBD2 matches at 7 bases. The CDR3 sequence is 13 residues long. With 5 bases clipped from V and 2 bases from J, the junction kept 4 bases outside the gene matches. Germline V gene sequence: CDR1 DFQATT, CDR2 SNEGSKA (reference sequence). CDR3 in amino acids: CSAGAGLTDTQYF. CDR3 DNA: TGCAGTGCTGGAGCGGGGCTCACAGATACGCAGTATTTT.

This clonotype was counted ten times or more. V and J are TRBV29-1 and TRBJ2-1, with D unresolved. Trimming took off 5 bases at V and 2 bases at J, with 16 bases between the two ends. The CDR3 extends over 15 amino acids. CDR1 is SQVTM and CDR2 is ANQGSEA in the germline V gene. The CDR3 spells CSVLRVTPTYNEQFF. DNA for the CDR3: TGCAGCGTTCTACGGGTCACTCCTACCTACAATGAGCAGTTCTTC.

This rearrangement joins TRBV12-3 or TRBV12-4 to TRBJ2-7; either TRBD1 or TRBD2 may supply D (6 bases each). Trimming took off 0 bases at V and 2 bases at J, with 14 bases between the two ends. The CDR3 covers 16 residues. DNA for the CDR3: TGTGCCAGCAGTTTAGCGGAGGGGACATGGACCTACGAGCAGTACTTC. Amino acid sequence: CASSLAEGTWTYEQYF.

Of note for this clonotype: A read error may produce the germline difference seen at one junction end. As DNA, the CDR3 is TGTACCAGCAAGACCCCGGGACGAAAGAGGGCCGACGAGCAGTACTTC. This codes for CTSKTPGRKRADEQYF. This sequence joins TRBV28 and TRBJ2-7; possibly TRBD1 or TRBD2 for D (5 bases each). The germline CDR1 and CDR2 sequences are MDHEN and SYDVKM. This CDR3 comprises 16 residues.

This clonotype appeared a few times. This sequence joins TRBV2 and TRBJ1-2; D ambiguous. V was trimmed by 8 bases and J by 3 bases, leaving 10 bases between them. Germline CDR1 is SNHLY and CDR2 is FYNNEI. This CDR3 is built from 12 residues. CDR3 loop: CASASEDYGYTF. The CDR3 bases are TGTGCCAGCGCTTCAGAGGACTATGGCTACACCTTC.

The table lists this clonotype with many counts. V gene TRBV27 combines with J gene TRBJ2-1, with D possibly being TRBD1 (6 bases). Germline CDR1 MNHEY, CDR2 SMNVEV (reference sequence). This CDR3 is built from 15 residues. V lost 5 bases, J lost 4 bases, and 15 bases lay in between. CDR3: CASSPRDKGYNEQFF. The CDR3 bases are TGTGCCAGCAGTCCCCGGGACAAGGGATACAATGAGCAGTTCTTC.

This clonotype was counted ten times or more. The genes are TRBV5-1 and TRBJ2-7; D possibly corresponds to TRBD1 (5 bases). Trimming took 4 bases from V and 6 from J, leaving 11 bases between them. The germline CDR1 and CDR2 sequences are SGHRS and YFSETQ. The CDR3 contains 12 residues. CDR3 region: CASSGNRGEQYF. The CDR3 bases are TGCGCCAGCAGCGGTAATAGGGGCGAGCAGTACTTC.